This entry features one T cell receptor (beta chain) sequence. The sample originates from a study of blood T cell repertoires in COVID-19. This CDR3 is built from 14 residues. The V end lost 6 bases, the J end lost 0 bases, and 12 bases lay between the germline ends. Germline V gives CDR1 SQVTM, CDR2 ANQGSEA. TCRdb keeps only in-frame clones here, not all; method: immunoSEQ multiplex PCR. The sample holds a few hundred thousand clones, 85% to 90% seen once. The sample comprised peripheral blood. This receptor was taken from a man aged 45 to 65 with acute or convalescent COVID-19. The chain links TRBV29-1 to TRBJ1-3; D is ambiguous. The CDR3 sequence: CSVAIFSSGNTIYF. In DNA form, the CDR3 reads TGCAGCGTCGCTATCTTTAGCTCTGGAAACACCATATATTTT.